This TCR beta chain appears in the sequencing data of a study of T cell repertoires in cytomegalovirus infection. Study at large: Indications came from public TCR beta signatures; they pointed to CMV infection and to a matching HLA type.

TCRdb reprocessed the reads with MiXCR, giving one entry per CDR3 protein. The data contain 200,000 to 250,000 distinct CDR3 sequences, about 39% of them singletons. Ten or more counts support this clonotype. Its antigen is still unknown. V shed 3 bases, J shed 2 bases, and the junction held 2 bases outside the gene matches. This CDR3 is built from 15 residues. Germline lookup yields CDR1 MNHEY and CDR2 SMNVEV (reference sequence). Findings of the study overall: HLA-C-restricted TCR beta clonotypes specific for CMV led the ex vivo response. Cumulative public TCR beta family frequency identified CMV carriers with the relevant HLA.

J is TRBJ2-3 and V is TRBV27, with 10 bases aligning to TRBD2. This TCR was recovered from a human donor in good health (CMV status not recorded). Some clones in this sample may be carry-over from other donors' samples. The sequences come from CD8+ T cells from cultured PBMCs, collected from culture after CMV antigen stimulation. The CDR3 coding sequence is TGTGCCAGCAGTTTGACTAGCGGGTACACAGATACGCAGTATTTT. It yields the protein CASSLTSGYTDTQYF.